This is a list of T cell receptor beta chains from one sample in a study of blood T cell repertoires in COVID-19. The assay was immunoSEQ multiplex PCR, and TCRdb's table has in-frame clones only and misses some. The sample records roughly 300,000 clones, roughly 86% being singletons. Sequenced material: peripheral blood. These receptors came from a woman aged 30 to 39 with COVID-19, enrolled during active disease. Each CDR3 is given with its conserved first and last residue. The order of the fields is clone size, J gene, V gene, D gene, CDR3 DNA, CDR3 protein. The D gene is left open where the match is weak. Some rows mark clone size as missing; the rest say once, few, many or name a class of expanded clone.

NA | TRBJ2-5 | TRBV2 | TRBD2 | TGTGCCAGCAGTTCCGATAGCGGGGGGTTAGAGACCCAGTACTTC | CASSSDSGGLETQYF
NA | TRBJ2-7 | TRBV5-4 | TRBD1 | TGTGCCAGCAAACAACAGGGGGGCGAGCAGTACTTC | CASKQQGGEQYF
NA | TRBJ2-1 | TRBV11-2 | NA | TGTGCCAGCAGCTTTAGCAATGAGCAGTTCTTC | CASSFSNEQFF
NA | TRBJ1-1 | TRBV5-1 | TRBD1 | TGCGCCAAGGTACAGGGGACGAACACTGAAGCTTTCTTT | CAKVQGTNTEAFF
NA | TRBJ2-3 | TRBV30 | NA | TGTGCCTGGAGTATCGGTAGATCAAGCACAGATACGCAGTATTTT | CAWSIGRSSTDTQYF
NA | TRBJ2-7 | TRBV5-1 | TRBD1 | TGCGCCAGCCGGGACAGGGATTACGAGCAGTACTTC | CASRDRDYEQYF
NA | TRBJ2-1 | TRBV29-1 | NA | TGCAGCGTTGCGGAGGTGGTATCCTACAATGAGCAGTTCTTC | CSVAEVVSYNEQFF
NA | TRBJ2-1 | TRBV11-2 | TRBD2 | TGTGCCAGCAGCTCCCGCCGGGGGGTCTACAATGAGCAGTTCTTC | CASSSRRGVYNEQFF
NA | TRBJ1-6 | TRBV6-6 | NA | TGTGCCAGCAGTTGGGACATCTATAATTCACCCCTCCACTTT | CASSWDIYNSPLHF
NA | TRBJ2-7 | TRBV5-4 | TRBD2 | TGTGCCAGCAGCGAATCACTAGCGGGGGGGCTATCTACCTACGAGCAGTACTTC | CASSESLAGGLSTYEQYF
NA | TRBJ1-5 | TRBV6-6 | NA | TGTGCCAGCAGTTCGCAGAATCAGCCCCAGCATTTT | CASSSQNQPQHF
NA | TRBJ1-2 | TRBV6-5 | TRBD1 | TGTGCCAGCAGTTCGCAGGGGGCCGGAGCTAACTATGGCTACACCTTC | CASSSQGAGANYGYTF
NA | TRBJ2-3 | TRBV5-4 | TRBD2 | TGTGCCAGCAGCTTGCCTAGCGGGGCTAGCACAGATACGCAGTATTTT | CASSLPSGASTDTQYF
NA | TRBJ2-2 | TRBV3-1/TRBV3-2 | NA | TGTGCCAGCAGCCAAGTCTCCAGAACCGGGGAGCTGTTTTTT | CASSQVSRTGELFF
NA | TRBJ1-5 | TRBV18 | NA | TGTGCCAGCTCACAAGACAGGAATCAGCCCCAGCATTTT | CASSQDRNQPQHF
NA | TRBJ1-5 | TRBV7-6 | NA | TGTGCCAGCAGCTCTAGTCGGTATCAGCCCCAGCATTTT | CASSSSRYQPQHF
NA | TRBJ1-2 | TRBV2 | NA | TGTGCCAGCAGTGAAACCAGGGTGAACCTGCATGGCTACACCTTC | CASSETRVNLHGYTF
NA | TRBJ1-3 | TRBV28 | TRBD1 | TGTGCCAGCAGTTTATTAGGGACAGGGGGCTTCTCTGGAAACACCATATATTTT | CASSLLGTGGFSGNTIYF
NA | TRBJ1-4 | TRBV2 | NA | TGTGCCAGCAGCTACCTCTTTAATGAAAAACTGTTTTTT | CASSYLFNEKLFF
NA | TRBJ2-1 | TRBV10-3 | TRBD2 | TGTGCCATCAGTGTCCAGCGGGGGTTTCCTTACAATGAGCAGTTCTTC | CAISVQRGFPYNEQFF
NA | TRBJ1-1 | TRBV5-1 | TRBD1 | TGCGCCAGCAGCTATGGGACAGGACCCTTGAACACTGAAGCTTTCTTT | CASSYGTGPLNTEAFF
NA | TRBJ2-7 | TRBV5-5 | TRBD2 | TGTGCCAGCAGCTCCACTAGCGGGGGCGAGCAGTACTTC | CASSSTSGGEQYF
NA | TRBJ1-1 | TRBV5-1 | NA | TGCGCCAGCAGTTTTACAGGGAACACTGAAGCTTTCTTT | CASSFTGNTEAFF
NA | TRBJ2-2 | TRBV5-1 | TRBD1 | TGCGCCAGCAGCCAGGACAGGGGGCGACCCGGGGAGCTGTTTTTT | CASSQDRGRPGELFF
NA | TRBJ2-3 | TRBV5-1 | TRBD2 | TGCGCCAGCAGCTTATCAGCGGGGGGGCGAGATACGCAGTATTTT | CASSLSAGGRDTQYF
NA | TRBJ2-3 | TRBV7-2 | NA | TGTGCCAGCAGCTTCCGTCCGGGTTTGGATACGCAGTATTTT | CASSFRPGLDTQYF
NA | TRBJ1-4 | TRBV7-8 | TRBD1 | TGTGCCAGCAGCTTAGGAACAGGGGTATTGAAGGCGTATGAAAAACTGTTTTTT | CASSLGTGVLKAYEKLFF
NA | TRBJ1-4 | TRBV6-5 | TRBD1 | TGTGCCAGCAGACCCGACAGGGGGAATGAAAAACTGTTTTTT | CASRPDRGNEKLFF
NA | TRBJ1-5 | TRBV11-2 | NA | TGTGCCAGCAGCTTAGGTCACAGGTTAGGCCAGCCCCAGCATTTT | CASSLGHRLGQPQHF
NA | TRBJ1-5 | TRBV18 | TRBD1 | TGTGCCAGCTCACTGACAGGGGTGGGTCAGCCCCAGCATTTT | CASSLTGVGQPQHF
NA | TRBJ1-3 | TRBV9 | TRBD1 | TGTGCCAGCAGCGTCGGGACAGTCTCTGGAAACACCATATATTTT | CASSVGTVSGNTIYF
NA | TRBJ1-6 | TRBV5-1 | NA | TGCGCCAGCAGCTTGGATGGTACTGCCGGGTCACCCCTCCACTTT | CASSLDGTAGSPLHF
NA | TRBJ1-5 | TRBV28 | NA | TGTGCCAGCAGTTTAGGGGCACAGCCCCAGCATTTT | CASSLGAQPQHF
NA | TRBJ1-1 | TRBV27 | NA | TGTGCCAGCAGCGGGAGCGGGAGGGTCCAAGCTTTCTTT | CASSGSGRVQAFF
NA | TRBJ2-1 | TRBV13 | NA | TGTGCCAGCAGCCTGGGGCGGGGGCTGGGTGGTGAGCAGTTCTTC | CASSLGRGLGGEQFF
once | TRBJ2-3 | TRBV19 | NA | TGTGCCAGTAGCCTTACTAGCACAGATACGCAGTATTTT | CASSLTSTDTQYF
NA | TRBJ1-2 | TRBV2 | NA | TGTGCCAGCCCAGGGGACGGGGGCTACACCTTC | CASPGDGGYTF
few | TRBJ1-5 | TRBV30 | NA | TGTGCCTGGAGTGTAGGAGGCAATCAGCCCCAGCATTTT | CAWSVGGNQPQHF
NA | TRBJ2-7 | TRBV6-5 | NA | TGTGCCAGCAGCCCCGGCACTAGAAACTACGAGCAGTACTTC | CASSPGTRNYEQYF
NA | TRBJ1-5 | TRBV2 | TRBD1 | TGTGCCAGCAGTAACGACAGGGGGAGCAATCAGCCCCAGCATTTT | CASSNDRGSNQPQHF
NA | TRBJ1-4 | TRBV4-1 | NA | TGCGCCAGCAGCCCGAGGATGGCAGCCACAACTAATGAAAAACTGTTTTTT | CASSPRMAATTNEKLFF
NA | TRBJ2-3 | TRBV19 | NA | TGTGCCAGTAGTGTGGAGGGAGTTTCCCCAGATACGCAGTATTTT | CASSVEGVSPDTQYF
few | TRBJ1-4 | TRBV2 | NA | TGTGCCAGCAGCCTTCAGATGGAAAAACTGTTTTTT | CASSLQMEKLFF
NA | TRBJ1-1 | TRBV2 | NA | TGTGCCAGCAAGTTTACAGCATCGAACACTGAAGCTTTCTTT | CASKFTASNTEAFF
NA | TRBJ2-3 | TRBV5-4 | NA | TGTGCCAGCAGCTTGGACGGGTCAGATACGCAGTATTTT | CASSLDGSDTQYF
NA | TRBJ1-6 | TRBV6-4 | TRBD1 | TGTGCCAGCAGTGAAACGACAGGGAGCTCCTATAATTCACCCCTCCACTTT | CASSETTGSSYNSPLHF
NA | TRBJ1-4 | TRBV28 | TRBD1 | TGTGCCAGCAGTCCCTTCGACAGGGGGGTTAATGAAAAACTGTTTTTT | CASSPFDRGVNEKLFF
NA | TRBJ1-2 | TRBV12-2 | NA | TGTGCAAGTCGCTTAAGTCACGCGAGGGACAGGGGCTCCTATGGCTACACCTTC | CASRLSHARDRGSYGYTF
NA | TRBJ1-2 | TRBV12-5 | TRBD1 | TGTGCTAGTGGCCCTCCTACAGGGGACACCGTTAACTATGGCTACACCTTC | CASGPPTGDTVNYGYTF
NA | TRBJ1-1 | TRBV5-5 | NA | TGTGCCAGCAGCTTACGGGGAAAGAACACTGAAGCTTTCTTT | CASSLRGKNTEAFF
few | TRBJ2-2 | TRBV18 | NA | TGTGCCAGCTCACCAAATTTCCAGGGTACCGGGGAGCTGTTTTTT | CASSPNFQGTGELFF
once | TRBJ2-7 | TRBV16 | TRBD1 | TGTGCCAGCAGCCAATCTGCAGGACAGGGAGTCGAGCAGTACTTC | CASSQSAGQGVEQYF
NA | TRBJ2-7 | TRBV6-1 | TRBD2 | TGTGCCAGCAGTGAATCTTCGGGGGGTCTAGCGGGCTACGAGCAGTACTTC | CASSESSGGLAGYEQYF
NA | TRBJ1-1 | TRBV5-6 | NA | TGTGCCAGCAGCTCGATTGACAGGAACACTGAAGCTTTCTTT | CASSSIDRNTEAFF
NA | TRBJ2-7 | TRBV19 | TRBD2 | TGTGCCAGTAGCCCGGGACTAGCGGGCTACGAGCAGTACTTC | CASSPGLAGYEQYF
NA | TRBJ2-1 | TRBV19 | TRBD1 | TGTGCCAGTACTACGGGACAGAGTGCGTACAATGAGCAGTTCTTC | CASTTGQSAYNEQFF